The 8 T cell receptor beta chains below come from one sample, sequenced in a study of CD8 T cells in ankylosing spondylitis. TCRdb called the 5' RACE reads again in MiXCR, with one record for every CDR3 protein. The profile shows roughly 240,000 distinct CDR3 sequences, roughly a third of them singletons. The sequenced sample consisted of blood, either unsorted or a sorted T cell fraction (not recorded which). All receptors derive from a male donor with ankylosing spondylitis or in good health (not recorded which).

V is TRBV20-1 and J is TRBJ2-7; 11 bases agree with TRBD1. V trimming: 3 bases; J trimming: 5 bases; junction bases outside the gene matches: 6. Germline CDR1 is DFQATT and CDR2 is SNEGSKA (reference sequence). The CDR3 has 14 residues. In DNA, the CDR3 is TGCAGTGCTAGCACCGGGACAGGGGGAAACGAGCAGTACTTC. Its protein is CSASTGTGGNEQYF.

This clonotype has only a few counts. This chain joins TRBV28 and TRBJ2-7, with D maybe TRBD1 (5 bases). The CDR3 spans 12 residues. Between the trimmed V and J ends, which lost 1 base and 5 bases, there was a span of 6 bases. CDR1 and CDR2 (germline): MDHEN, SYDVKM. In DNA form, the CDR3 reads TGTGCCAGCAGTTTATCCAGGGACGAGCAGTACTTC. It codes for CASSLSRDEQYF.

The chain couples TRBV20-1 to TRBJ2-5; D gene unclear. CDR1 is DFQATT and CDR2 is SNEGSKA in the germline V gene (reference sequence). The CDR3 runs 9 residues. Trimming cost V 7 bases and J 3 bases, with 3 bases left between them. DNA of the CDR3: TGCAGTGGAAAAGAGACCCAGTACTTC. Protein: CSGKETQYF.

This sequence joins TRBV5-1 and TRBJ2-1; unclear D gene. The germline V and J ends were trimmed by 0 bases and 6 bases, with 7 bases remaining between them. The CDR3 length is 13 residues. Germline loops: CDR1 SGHRS, CDR2 YFSETQ. DNA of the CDR3: TGCGCCAGCAGCTTGGCCATTGGCAATGAGCAGTTCTTC. Its translation: CASSLAIGNEQFF.

The chain carries TRBV12-3 or TRBV12-4 and TRBJ1-3; D is uncertain. The CDR3 is 14 amino acids. V was shortened by 5 bases and J by 0 bases, with 8 bases between the two germline ends. The CDR3 coding sequence is TGTGCCAGCAGTCGCCGGGGCTCTGGAAACACCATATATTTT. It specifies CASSRRGSGNTIYF.

This chain joins TRBV20-1 and TRBJ1-2; 7 bases align to TRBD1. The CDR3 is made up of 12 amino acids. The trim removed 4 bases at V and 3 bases at J, leaving 2 bases unmatched. Germline V gives CDR1 DFQATT, CDR2 SNEGSKA (reference sequence). The CDR3 DNA reads TGCAGTGCTACCAGGGGGGACTATGGCTACACCTTC. This translates into CSATRGDYGYTF.

This clonotype was detected a few times. This chain joins TRBV12-3 or TRBV12-4 and TRBJ2-5; the D gene could be TRBD1 or TRBD2 (6 bases each). The CDR3 covers 15 residues. The V and J ends lost 3 bases and 2 bases respectively, with 13 bases between them. CDR3 sequence reads: CASSLAGGGQETQYF. In DNA, the CDR3 is TGTGCCAGCAGTTTGGCCGGGGGCGGGCAAGAGACCCAGTACTTC.

The rearrangement joins TRBV20-1 to TRBJ2-1; D may correspond to TRBD1 or TRBD2 (5 bases each). The CDR3 extends over 15 amino acids. Germline loops: CDR1 DFQATT, CDR2 SNEGSKA (reference sequence). V gave up 2 bases and J gave up 8 bases, with 19 bases separating them. The CDR3 loop reads CSARPLLEGFYEQFF. The CDR3 DNA reads as TGCAGTGCTAGACCACTTCTCGAGGGGTTCTATGAGCAGTTCTTC.